The 26 T cell receptor beta chains below all came from one sample that was sequenced in a study of blood T cell repertoires in COVID-19. Some clones are missing from TCRdb's copy, which holds only in-frame ones; the method was immunoSEQ multiplex PCR. The repertoire holds 250,000 to 300,000 clones, with about 76% as singletons. The specimen sequenced was peripheral blood. The source is a woman in her fifties or sixties with active or convalescent COVID-19.

The chain employs TRBV7-2 and TRBJ2-5; 15 bases fit TRBD2. The CDR3 length is 17 residues. CDR1 is SGHTA and CDR2 is FQGNSA in the germline V gene. Trimming cost V 1 base and J 5 bases; bases outside gene matches: 5. The CDR3 sequence is CASSLEWTSGGAETQYF. Here the CDR3 DNA reads TGTGCCAGCAGCTTAGAATGGACTAGCGGGGGGGCGGAGACCCAGTACTTC. The complete variable domain, with remaining parts taken from reference TRBV7-2 and TRBJ2-5, reads GAGVSQSPSNKVTEKGKDVELRCDPISGHTALYWYRQSLGQGLEFLIYFQGNSAPDKSGLPSDRFSAERTGGSVSTLTIQRTQQEDSAVYLCASSLEWTSGGAETQYFGPGTRLLVL.

This chain links TRBV28 with TRBJ1-2; the D is unclear. V lost 5 bases and J 0 bases, leaving 25 bases between the germline ends. CDR1 is MDHEN, CDR2 SYDVKM, per germline. This CDR3 spans 19 amino acids. The DNA of the CDR3 is TGTGCCAGCAGTGACCACCCGACAAGGCCAACACGTTCTAACTATGGCTACACCTTC. This codes for CASSDHPTRPTRSNYGYTF.

Only one count was recorded for this clone. The rearrangement links TRBV9 to TRBJ2-7, with 10 positions matching TRBD1. Unmatched junction bases numbered 5, after V lost 0 bases and J lost 5 bases. The CDR3 spans 15 residues. Germline V gene sequence: CDR1 SGDLS, CDR2 YYNGEE. DNA of the CDR3: TGTGCCAGCAGCGTAGCTTCCGGGACAGGGGACGAGCAGTACTTC. It specifies CASSVASGTGDEQYF.

The genes are TRBV10-3 and TRBJ1-4; D uncertain. This CDR3 has 16 residues. The ends were cut back, 0 bases at V and 7 bases at J, with 15 bases in the middle. The germline CDR1 and CDR2 sequences are ENHRY and SYGVKD. DNA of the CDR3: TGTGCCATCAGTGAGTCGAATTTCAGGCTTTTTGAAAAACTGTTTTTT. Its protein is CAISESNFRLFEKLFF.

This chain uses TRBV6-5 with TRBJ1-5, with D maybe TRBD1 (5 bases). Per germline, CDR1 MNHEY and CDR2 SVGAGI. The V gene lost 4 bases and the J gene lost 5 bases, with 12 bases spanning the gap. This CDR3 comprises 14 residues. The CDR3 protein is CASSSEGPYQPQHF. The CDR3 coding sequence is TGTGCCAGCAGTTCGGAGGGGCCTTATCAGCCCCAGCATTTT.

The chain uses TRBV9 and TRBJ2-3, with no clear D. The germline V gene has CDR1 SGDLS and CDR2 YYNGEE. V was cut by 7 bases and J by 2 bases, with 8 bases left in between. The CDR3 has 12 amino acids. CDR3 bases: TGTGCCAGCGGTACAATCACAGATACGCAGTATTTT. Residues: CASGTITDTQYF.

The gene calls are TRBV19 and TRBJ1-1; D is perhaps TRBD1 (5 bases). This CDR3 is built from 13 residues. From germline, CDR1 is LNHDA and CDR2 SQIVND (reference sequence). The germline V and J ends were trimmed by 7 bases and 3 bases, with 12 bases remaining between them. In DNA form, the CDR3 reads TGTGCCAGTATAGTGCGGGGGGACACTGAAGCTTTCTTT. Residues: CASIVRGDTEAFF.

V usage is TRBV6-5 and J usage is TRBJ1-4, with 8 bases fitting TRBD1. V trimming: 5 bases; J trimming: 8 bases; junction bases outside the gene matches: 4. CDR1 MNHEY and CDR2 SVGAGI come from the germline V gene. CDR3 size: 13 residues. The CDR3 spells CASSTDRVEKLFF. In DNA, the CDR3 is TGTGCCAGCAGTACGGACAGGGTGGAAAAACTGTTTTTT.

V gene TRBV10-1 combines with J gene TRBJ1-1; D uncertain. Germline-derived CDR1 and CDR2 are WNHNN and SYGVQD (reference sequence). The CDR3 totals 12 residues. Trimming took off 2 bases at V and 5 bases at J, with 6 bases between the two ends. This CDR3 is CASSEPGTEAFF. CDR3 sequence (DNA): TGCGCCAGCAGTGAGCCCGGGACTGAAGCTTTCTTT.

The V gene is TRBV3-1 (or the pseudogene TRBV3-2), the J gene TRBJ2-7; 11 nucleotides line up with TRBD2. Germline assignment: CDR1 LGHDT and CDR2 YNNKEL (reference sequence). The CDR3 runs to 16 residues. V lost 0 bases, J lost 3 bases, and 4 bases stayed unmatched. The CDR3 loop is CASSQDSSGGVYEQYF. The CDR3 nucleotides read TGTGCCAGCAGCCAAGATAGTAGCGGGGGGGTCTACGAGCAGTACTTC.

This clone was seen more than once but under ten times. The V and J genes are TRBV3-1 (or the pseudogene TRBV3-2) and TRBJ2-7; D perhaps matches TRBD2 (5 bases). The CDR3 covers 15 residues. Germline-derived CDR1 and CDR2 are LGHDT and YNNKEL (reference sequence). Trimming cost V 0 bases and J 4 bases, with 13 bases left between them. CDR3 nucleotides: TGTGCCAGCAGCCAAGAATTGCTAGCACCTTACGAGCAGTACTTC. Protein sequence: CASSQELLAPYEQYF.

The J gene is TRBJ2-1, the V gene TRBV5-4, with 9 bases lining up with TRBD2. The CDR3 extends over 15 amino acids. V gave up 4 bases and J gave up 4 bases; unmatched junction bases: 6. Germline loops: CDR1 SGHNT, CDR2 YYREEE (reference sequence). The CDR3 loop is CASSALSGGYNEQFF. Written as DNA, the CDR3 is TGTGCCAGCAGCGCGCTTAGCGGGGGTTACAATGAGCAGTTCTTC.

The chain is built from TRBV10-3 and TRBJ1-2; the match to TRBD1 covers 7 bases. The CDR3 is 13 amino acids. The V gene's germline CDR1 is ENHRY and CDR2 SYGVKD. With V trimmed by 6 bases and J by 3 bases, 4 bases remained unmatched. The CDR3 protein is CAIRNGTDYGYTF. CDR3 sequence (DNA): TGTGCCATCAGGAACGGGACAGACTATGGCTACACCTTC.

The gene calls are TRBV2 and TRBJ1-6, with TRBD1 matching over 8 bases. The V segment lost 0 bases and the J segment 7 bases; nucleotides outside the gene matches: 8. The CDR3 contains 17 residues. The germline V gene encodes CDR1 SNHLY and CDR2 FYNNEI. DNA for the CDR3: TGTGCCAGCAGTGAAGCGCCTTTGCGGACAGGGAATTCACCCCTCCACTTT. This gives the protein CASSEAPLRTGNSPLHF.

The chain uses TRBV27 and TRBJ2-5, with 11 bases fitting TRBD1. The CDR3 is 18 residues long. The trim removed 5 bases at V and 2 bases at J, leaving 13 bases unmatched. Germline V lookup: CDR1 MNHEY, CDR2 SMNVEV (reference sequence). CDR3 bases: TGTGCCAGCAGTCCCTGGACAGGGGGCGCAGGATTTCAAGAGACCCAGTACTTC. This sequence encodes CASSPWTGGAGFQETQYF.

The V gene is TRBV7-2, the J gene TRBJ2-2; TRBD2 agrees at 7 bases. CDR3 size: 15 residues. Per the germline V gene, CDR1 is SGHTA and CDR2 is FQGNSA. V dropped 4 bases and J dropped 10; count of bases not matched to a gene: 12. CDR3 DNA: TGTGCCAGCAGCTCTCCGGGACTACCACCGGTGGAGCTGTTTTTT. Translated, it gives CASSSPGLPPVELFF.

This clone was detected only a few times. V and J are TRBV19 and TRBJ1-5; D is unresolved. CDR1 and CDR2 from the germline V gene are LNHDA and SQIVND (reference sequence). The CDR3 sequence is 15 residues long. The V end was cut by 4 bases, the J end by 3 bases, with 13 bases between. The CDR3 reads CASSTSSGINQPQHF. The CDR3 coding sequence is TGTGCCAGTAGTACATCCTCCGGGATCAATCAGCCCCAGCATTTT.

This rearrangement joins TRBV3-1 (or the pseudogene TRBV3-2) to TRBJ2-5; D unclear. The V end lost 2 bases, the J end lost 2 bases, and 15 bases lay between the germline ends. The CDR3 is 16 amino acids. Germline lookup yields CDR1 LGHDT and CDR2 YNNKEL (reference sequence). The CDR3 nucleotides read TGTGCCAGCAGCCAATCTCTCTACCAAGCACAAGAGACCCAGTACTTC. This encodes CASSQSLYQAQETQYF.

The rearrangement links TRBV10-3 to TRBJ1-4, with TRBD1 matching over 10 bases. CDR1 ENHRY and CDR2 SYGVKD come from the germline V gene. This CDR3 spans 15 amino acids. With 3 bases clipped from V and 5 bases from J, the junction kept 3 bases outside the gene matches. CDR3 amino acids: CAISDRQGANEKLFF. CDR3 nucleotide sequence: TGTGCCATCAGTGACCGACAGGGGGCAAATGAAAAACTGTTTTTT.

The chain carries TRBV6-5 and TRBJ1-5, with a possible D match to TRBD1 (5 bases). Looked up from germline, CDR1 is MNHEY and CDR2 is SVGAGI. V was pared by 7 bases and J by 2 bases, with 15 bases between. CDR3 size: 15 residues. The CDR3 spells CASKVGQGGNQPQHF. DNA for the CDR3: TGTGCCAGCAAGGTGGGGCAGGGCGGCAATCAGCCCCAGCATTTT.

The chain is built from TRBV19 and TRBJ1-4; 9 bases fit TRBD1. This CDR3 comprises 14 residues. V trimming: 5 bases; J trimming: 5 bases; junction bases outside the gene matches: 3. From germline, CDR1 is LNHDA and CDR2 SQIVND (reference sequence). The CDR3 protein is CASSRGQGNEKLFF. The CDR3 nucleotides are TGTGCCAGTAGTCGGGGACAGGGCAATGAAAAACTGTTTTTT.

The V and J genes are TRBV30 and TRBJ2-1; D gene uncertain. The CDR3 totals 13 residues. Germline V gene lookup returns CDR1 GTSNPN and CDR2 SVGIG (reference sequence). The germline V and J ends were trimmed by 0 bases and 12 bases, with 15 bases remaining between them. This CDR3 is CAWSVNGPRGQFF. The CDR3 DNA follows: TGTGCCTGGAGTGTAAATGGCCCCAGAGGGCAGTTCTTC.

The V and J genes are TRBV23-1 and TRBJ1-4, with TRBD1 identical over 7 bases. TRBV23-1 is an ORF, and what it does is uncertain. This CDR3 has 12 residues. V gave up 6 bases and J gave up 14 bases; unmatched junction bases: 9. CDR3 amino acids: CASRPLGRGLFF. The CDR3 region has the DNA TGCGCCAGCAGACCCCTCGGCAGGGGGCTGTTTTTT.

Only one count was recorded for this clone. The V and J genes are TRBV5-4 and TRBJ2-5; the D is unclear. Germline CDR1 and CDR2: SGHNT and YYREEE (reference sequence). V was trimmed by 2 bases and J by 1 base, leaving 9 bases between them. The CDR3 extends over 14 amino acids. This CDR3 is CASSLDSIQETQYF. The CDR3 nucleotides are TGTGCCAGCAGCTTAGATAGTATCCAAGAGACCCAGTACTTC.

This clone was observed a single time. This chain uses TRBV2 with TRBJ1-2; 7 nucleotides agree with TRBD1. Germline assignment: CDR1 SNHLY and CDR2 FYNNEI. The CDR3 runs 15 residues. V shed 6 bases and J 7 bases; nucleotides not matched to a gene: 14. The CDR3 sequence: CASRAQDRRSGGYTF. Here the CDR3 DNA reads TGTGCCAGCAGAGCCCAGGACAGGAGGTCTGGTGGCTACACCTTC.

This clone has just a few counts. The chain recombines TRBV5-1 with TRBJ2-6; perhaps TRBD1 as D (5 bases). CDR1 is SGHRS and CDR2 is YFSETQ in the germline V gene. This CDR3 is 15 amino acids long. V dropped 0 bases and J dropped 2 bases, with 6 bases sitting between them. The CDR3 region has the DNA TGCGCCAGCAGCTTGGAGGGGACTGGGGCCAACGTCCTGACTTTC. Its protein is CASSLEGTGANVLTF.